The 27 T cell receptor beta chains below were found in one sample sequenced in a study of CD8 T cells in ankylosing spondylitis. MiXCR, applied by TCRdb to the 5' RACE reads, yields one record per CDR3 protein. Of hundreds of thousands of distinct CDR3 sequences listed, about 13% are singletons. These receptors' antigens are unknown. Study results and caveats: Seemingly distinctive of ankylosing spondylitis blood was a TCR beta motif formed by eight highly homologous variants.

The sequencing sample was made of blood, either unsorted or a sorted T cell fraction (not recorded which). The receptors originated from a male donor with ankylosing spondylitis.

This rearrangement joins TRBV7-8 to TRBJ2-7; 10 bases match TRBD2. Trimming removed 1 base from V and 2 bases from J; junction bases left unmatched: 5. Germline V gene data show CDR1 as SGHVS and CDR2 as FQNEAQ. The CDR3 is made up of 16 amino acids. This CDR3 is CASSLGLAGETYEQYF. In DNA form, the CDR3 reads TGTGCCAGCAGCTTAGGGCTAGCGGGAGAGACCTACGAGCAGTACTTC.

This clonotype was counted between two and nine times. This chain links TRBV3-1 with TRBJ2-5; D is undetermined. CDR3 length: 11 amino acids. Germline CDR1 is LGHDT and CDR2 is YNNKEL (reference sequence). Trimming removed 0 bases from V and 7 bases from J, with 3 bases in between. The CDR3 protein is CASSQDRTQYF. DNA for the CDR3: TGTGCCAGCAGCCAAGATCGGACCCAGTACTTC.

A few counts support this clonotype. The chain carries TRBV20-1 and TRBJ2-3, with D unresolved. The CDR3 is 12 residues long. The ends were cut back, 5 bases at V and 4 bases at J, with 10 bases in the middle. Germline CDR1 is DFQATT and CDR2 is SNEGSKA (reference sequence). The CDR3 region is CSAEWASDTQYF. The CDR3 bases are TGCAGTGCTGAATGGGCCTCAGATACGCAGTATTTT.

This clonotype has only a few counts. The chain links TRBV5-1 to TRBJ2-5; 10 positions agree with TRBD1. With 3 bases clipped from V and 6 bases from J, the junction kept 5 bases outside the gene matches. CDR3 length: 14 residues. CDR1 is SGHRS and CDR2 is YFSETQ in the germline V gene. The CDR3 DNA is TGCGCCAGCAGCTCGACAGGGGGCGTAAAGACCCAGTACTTC. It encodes CASSSTGGVKTQYF.

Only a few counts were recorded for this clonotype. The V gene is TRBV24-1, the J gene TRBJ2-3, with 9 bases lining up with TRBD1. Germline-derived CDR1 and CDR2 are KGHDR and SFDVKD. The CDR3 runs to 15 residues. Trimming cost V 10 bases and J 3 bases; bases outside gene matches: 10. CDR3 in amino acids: CATNPGTGKTDTQYF. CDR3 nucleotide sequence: TGTGCCACGAACCCCGGGACAGGGAAGACAGATACGCAGTATTTT.

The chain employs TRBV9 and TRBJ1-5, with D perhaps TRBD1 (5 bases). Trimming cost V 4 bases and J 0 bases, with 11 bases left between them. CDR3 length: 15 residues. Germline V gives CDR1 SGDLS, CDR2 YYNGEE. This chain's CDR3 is CASSYGTASNQPQHF. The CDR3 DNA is TGTGCCAGCAGCTACGGGACGGCTAGCAATCAGCCCCAGCATTTT. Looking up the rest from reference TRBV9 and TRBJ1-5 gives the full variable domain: DSGVTQTPKHLITATGQRVTLRCSPRSGDLSVYWYQQSLDQGLQFLIQYYNGEERAKGNILERFSAQQFPDLHSELNLSSLELGDSALYFCASSYGTASNQPQHFGDGTRLSIL.

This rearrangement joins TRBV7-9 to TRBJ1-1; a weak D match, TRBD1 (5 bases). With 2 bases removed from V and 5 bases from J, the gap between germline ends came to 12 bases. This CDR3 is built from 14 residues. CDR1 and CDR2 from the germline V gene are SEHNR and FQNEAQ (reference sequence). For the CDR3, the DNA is TGTGCCAGCAGCTTAAGCATGGAGGGGACTGAAGCTTTCTTT. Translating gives CASSLSMEGTEAFF.

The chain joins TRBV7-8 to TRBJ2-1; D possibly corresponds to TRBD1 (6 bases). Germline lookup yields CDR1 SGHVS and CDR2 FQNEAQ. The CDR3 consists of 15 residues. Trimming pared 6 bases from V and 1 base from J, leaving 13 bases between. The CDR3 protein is CASRINRVSYNEQFF. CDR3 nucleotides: TGTGCCAGCAGAATCAACAGGGTTTCCTACAATGAGCAGTTCTTC.

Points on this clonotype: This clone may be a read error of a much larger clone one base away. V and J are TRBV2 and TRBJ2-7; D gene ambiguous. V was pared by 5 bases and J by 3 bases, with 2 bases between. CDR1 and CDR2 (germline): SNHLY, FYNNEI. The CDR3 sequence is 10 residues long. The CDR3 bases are TGTGCCAGCAGTATCTACGAGCAGTACGTC. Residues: CASSIYEQYV.

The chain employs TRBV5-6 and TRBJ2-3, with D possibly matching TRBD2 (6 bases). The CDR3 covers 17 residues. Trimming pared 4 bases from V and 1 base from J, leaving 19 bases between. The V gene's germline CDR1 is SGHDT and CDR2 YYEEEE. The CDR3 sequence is CASSPGPQQRGTDTQYF. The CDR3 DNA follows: TGTGCCAGCAGCCCGGGACCTCAGCAGCGGGGCACAGATACGCAGTATTTT.

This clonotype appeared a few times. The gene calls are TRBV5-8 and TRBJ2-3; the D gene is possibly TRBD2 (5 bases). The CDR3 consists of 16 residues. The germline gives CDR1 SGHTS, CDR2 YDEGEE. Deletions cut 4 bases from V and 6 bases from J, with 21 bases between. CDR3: CASSPWTALAGDTQYF. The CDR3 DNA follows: TGTGCCAGCAGCCCTTGGACGGCCCTAGCTGGGGATACGCAGTATTTT.

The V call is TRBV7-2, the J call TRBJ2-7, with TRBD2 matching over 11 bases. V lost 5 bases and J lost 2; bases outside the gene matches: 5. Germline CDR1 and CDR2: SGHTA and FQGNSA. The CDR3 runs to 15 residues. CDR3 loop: CASSPTSGSAYEQYF. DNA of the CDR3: TGTGCCAGCAGCCCCACTAGCGGGAGTGCCTACGAGCAGTACTTC.

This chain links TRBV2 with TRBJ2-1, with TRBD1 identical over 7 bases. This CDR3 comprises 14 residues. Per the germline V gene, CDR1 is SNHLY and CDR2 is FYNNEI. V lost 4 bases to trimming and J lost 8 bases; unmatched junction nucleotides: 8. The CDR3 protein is CASSAGGNLDEQFF. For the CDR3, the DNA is TGTGCCAGCAGTGCAGGGGGAAATCTCGATGAGCAGTTCTTC.

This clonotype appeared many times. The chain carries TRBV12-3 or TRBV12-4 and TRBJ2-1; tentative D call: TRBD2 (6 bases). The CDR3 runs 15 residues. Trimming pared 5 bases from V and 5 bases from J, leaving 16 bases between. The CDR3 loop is CASSPRGGLDNEQFF. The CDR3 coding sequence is TGTGCCAGCAGTCCGAGGGGAGGTCTGGACAATGAGCAGTTCTTC.

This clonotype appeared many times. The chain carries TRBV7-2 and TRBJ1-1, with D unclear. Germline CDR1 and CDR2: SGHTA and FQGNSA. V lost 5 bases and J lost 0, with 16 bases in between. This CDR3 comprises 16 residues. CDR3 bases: TGTGCCAGCAGCCTTGGGAGCGGGAGGGTGAACACTGAAGCTTTCTTT. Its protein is CASSLGSGRVNTEAFF.

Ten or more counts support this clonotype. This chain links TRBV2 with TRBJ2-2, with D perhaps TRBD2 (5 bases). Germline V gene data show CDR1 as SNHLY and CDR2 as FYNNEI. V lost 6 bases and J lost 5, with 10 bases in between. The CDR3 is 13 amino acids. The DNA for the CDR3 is TGTGCCAGCAGCCCGCGGAGGACCGGGGAGCTGTTTTTT. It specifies CASSPRRTGELFF.

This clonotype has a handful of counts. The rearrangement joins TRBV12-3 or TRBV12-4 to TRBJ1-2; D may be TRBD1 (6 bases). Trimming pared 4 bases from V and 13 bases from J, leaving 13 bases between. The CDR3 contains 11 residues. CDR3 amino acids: CASSYSGVSTF. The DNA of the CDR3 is TGTGCCAGCAGTTATTCAGGGGTCTCCACCTTC.

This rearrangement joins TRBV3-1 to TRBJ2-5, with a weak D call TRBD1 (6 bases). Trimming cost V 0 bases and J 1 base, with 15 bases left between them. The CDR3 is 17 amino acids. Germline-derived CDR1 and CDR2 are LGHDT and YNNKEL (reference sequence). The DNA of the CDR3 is TGTGCCAGCAGCCAAGAGGGGGCGAGGGCGCCCCAAGAGACCCAGTACTTC. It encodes CASSQEGARAPQETQYF.

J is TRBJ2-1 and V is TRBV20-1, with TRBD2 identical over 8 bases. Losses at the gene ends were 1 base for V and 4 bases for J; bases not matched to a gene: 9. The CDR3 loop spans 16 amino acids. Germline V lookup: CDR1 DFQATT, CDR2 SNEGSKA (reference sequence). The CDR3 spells CSARVTSVVLYNEQFF. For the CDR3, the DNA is TGCAGTGCTAGAGTGACTAGCGTGGTCCTTTACAATGAGCAGTTCTTC.

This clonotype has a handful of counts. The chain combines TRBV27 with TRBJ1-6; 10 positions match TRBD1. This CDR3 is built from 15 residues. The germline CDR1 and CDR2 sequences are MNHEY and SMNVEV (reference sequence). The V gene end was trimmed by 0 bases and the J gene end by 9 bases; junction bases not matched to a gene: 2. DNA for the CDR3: TGTGCCAGCAGTTTATCCGGGACAGGGGTTTCACCCCTCCACTTT. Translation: CASSLSGTGVSPLHF.

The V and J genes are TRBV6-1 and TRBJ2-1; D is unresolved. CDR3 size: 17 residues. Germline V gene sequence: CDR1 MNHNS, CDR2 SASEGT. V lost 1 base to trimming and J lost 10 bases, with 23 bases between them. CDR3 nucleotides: TGTGCCAGCAGTGAAGTGTCCGCTACCAAACAAGCAAGAGAGCAGTTCTTC. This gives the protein CASSEVSATKQAREQFF.

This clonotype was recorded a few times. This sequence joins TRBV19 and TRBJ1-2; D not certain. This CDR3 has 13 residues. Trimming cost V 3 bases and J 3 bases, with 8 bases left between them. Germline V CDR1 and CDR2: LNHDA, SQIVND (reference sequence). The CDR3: CASSMQVDYGYTF. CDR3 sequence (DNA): TGTGCCAGTAGTATGCAGGTGGACTATGGCTACACCTTC.

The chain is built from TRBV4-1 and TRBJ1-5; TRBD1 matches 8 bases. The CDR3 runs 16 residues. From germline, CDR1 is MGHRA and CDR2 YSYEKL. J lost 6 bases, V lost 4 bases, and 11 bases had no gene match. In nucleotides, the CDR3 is TGCGCCAGCAGCCGTACCCAGGGGGCGAGGGGTCAGCCCCAGCATTTT. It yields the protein CASSRTQGARGQPQHF.

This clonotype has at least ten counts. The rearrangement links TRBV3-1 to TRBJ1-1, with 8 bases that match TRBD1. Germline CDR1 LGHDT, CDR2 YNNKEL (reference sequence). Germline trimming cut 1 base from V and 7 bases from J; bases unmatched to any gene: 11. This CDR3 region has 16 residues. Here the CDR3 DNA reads TGTGCCAGCAGCCAAGGCCCGGACAGGGCGTTTATTGAAGCTTTCTTT. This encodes CASSQGPDRAFIEAFF.

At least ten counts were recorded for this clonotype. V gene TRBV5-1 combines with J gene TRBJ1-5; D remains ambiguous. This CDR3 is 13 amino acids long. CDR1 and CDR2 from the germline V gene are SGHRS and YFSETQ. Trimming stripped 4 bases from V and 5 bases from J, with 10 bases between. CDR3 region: CASSPETDQPQHF. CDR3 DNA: TGCGCCAGCAGCCCCGAAACAGATCAGCCCCAGCATTTT. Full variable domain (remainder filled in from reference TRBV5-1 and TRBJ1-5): KAGVTQTPRYLIKTRGQQVTLSCSPISGHRSVSWYQQTPGQGLQFLFEYFSETQRNKGNFPGRFSGRQFSNSRSEMNVSTLELGDSALYLCASSPETDQPQHFGDGTRLSIL.

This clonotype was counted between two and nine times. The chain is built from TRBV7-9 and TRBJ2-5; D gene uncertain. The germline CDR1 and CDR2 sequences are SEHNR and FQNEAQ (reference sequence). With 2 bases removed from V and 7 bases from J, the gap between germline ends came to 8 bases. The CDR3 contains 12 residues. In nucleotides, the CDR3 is TGTGCCAGCAGCTTATCGTCCGGGACCCAGTACTTC. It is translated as CASSLSSGTQYF.

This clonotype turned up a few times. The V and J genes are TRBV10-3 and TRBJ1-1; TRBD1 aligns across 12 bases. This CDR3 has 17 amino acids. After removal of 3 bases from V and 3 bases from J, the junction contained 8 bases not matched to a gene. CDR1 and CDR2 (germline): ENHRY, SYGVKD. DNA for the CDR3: TGTGCCATCAGTGATACGGGACAGGGGGCGGATGACACTGAAGCTTTCTTT. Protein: CAISDTGQGADDTEAFF.